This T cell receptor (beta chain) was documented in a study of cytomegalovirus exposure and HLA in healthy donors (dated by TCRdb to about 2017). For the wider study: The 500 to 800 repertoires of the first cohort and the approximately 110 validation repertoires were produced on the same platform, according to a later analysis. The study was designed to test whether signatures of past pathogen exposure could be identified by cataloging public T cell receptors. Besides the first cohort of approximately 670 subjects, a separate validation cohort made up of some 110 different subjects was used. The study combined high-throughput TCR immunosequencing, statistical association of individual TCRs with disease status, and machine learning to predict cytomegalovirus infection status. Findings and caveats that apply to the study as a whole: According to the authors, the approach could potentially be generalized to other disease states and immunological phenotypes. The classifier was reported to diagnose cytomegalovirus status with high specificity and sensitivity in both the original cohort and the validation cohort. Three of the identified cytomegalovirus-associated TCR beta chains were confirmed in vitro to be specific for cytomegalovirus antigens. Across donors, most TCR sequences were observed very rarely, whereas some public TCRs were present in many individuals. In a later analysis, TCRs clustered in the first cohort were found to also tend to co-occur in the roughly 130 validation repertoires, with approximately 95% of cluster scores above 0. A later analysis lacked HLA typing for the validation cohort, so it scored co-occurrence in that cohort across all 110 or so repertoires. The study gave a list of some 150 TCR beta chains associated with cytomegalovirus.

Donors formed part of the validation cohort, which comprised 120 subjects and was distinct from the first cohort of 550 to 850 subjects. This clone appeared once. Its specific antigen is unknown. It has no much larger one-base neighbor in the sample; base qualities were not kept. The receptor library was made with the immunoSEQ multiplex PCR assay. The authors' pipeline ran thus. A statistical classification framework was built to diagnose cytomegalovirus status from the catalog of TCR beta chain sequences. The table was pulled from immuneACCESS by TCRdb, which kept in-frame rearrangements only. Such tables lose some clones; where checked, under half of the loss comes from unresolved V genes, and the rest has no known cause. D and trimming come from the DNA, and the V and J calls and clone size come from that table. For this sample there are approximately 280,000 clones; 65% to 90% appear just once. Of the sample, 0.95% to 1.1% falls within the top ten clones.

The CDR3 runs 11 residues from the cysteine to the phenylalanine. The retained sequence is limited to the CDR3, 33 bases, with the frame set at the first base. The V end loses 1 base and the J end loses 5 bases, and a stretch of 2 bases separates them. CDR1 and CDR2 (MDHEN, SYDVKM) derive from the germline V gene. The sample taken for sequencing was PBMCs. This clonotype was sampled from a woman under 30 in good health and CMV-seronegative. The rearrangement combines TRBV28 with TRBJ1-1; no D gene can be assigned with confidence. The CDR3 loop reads CASSLSTEAFF. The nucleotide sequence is TGTGCCAGCAGTTTATCTACTGAAGCTTTCTTT.